This T cell receptor (beta chain) was obtained from a study of T-cell reconstitution after alpha-beta-depleted transplantation in children. V was trimmed by 5 bases and J by 6 bases, leaving 17 bases between them. This CDR3 has 14 residues. Germline CDR1 reads SGHVS; CDR2 reads FQNEAQ. The sample holds many counts of this clonotype. Unique molecular identifiers were used in preparing the TCRbeta library. TCRdb passed the PCR reads through MiXCR, listing each CDR3 protein once. The sample has 490,000 or so distinct CDR3 sequences, 9.5% to 15% seen once. The material was PBMCs from the stem cell graft donor, obtained from the stem cell graft. This TCR was recovered from a human donor who donated a stem cell graft to a child with combined immunodeficiency. The J gene is TRBJ2-7, the V gene TRBV7-8; TRBD2 is a possible D gene (6 bases). The CDR3 bases are TGTGCCAGCAGCACGGGACTTAATAGTTTCGAGCAGTACTTC. Amino acid sequence: CASSTGLNSFEQYF.